Presented here are 17 T cell receptor beta chains from one specimen sequenced in a study of cytotoxic CD8 clonotypes in ibrutinib-treated CLL (dated by TCRdb to the early 2020s). The time point label corresponds to: progressive disease on ibrutinib. Library creation used the immunoSEQ multiplex PCR assay. TCRdb provides this immuneACCESS table in a form limited to in-frame rearrangements. Some clones are lacking; in checked studies, under half of them reflect an unresolved V gene, and why the rest are absent is not known. The table for this sample lists 250,000 to 350,000 clones; 65% to 85% of them were counted only once. Clones ranked in the top ten supply about 5.3% of the sample. The starting material was PBMCs, obtained at disease progression, from a patient treated with ibrutinib. These receptors were collected from a human donor with chronic lymphocytic leukemia.

The chain is built from TRBV29-1 and TRBJ1-1; 10 bases fit TRBD1. V trimming: 4 bases; J trimming: 6 bases; junction bases outside the gene matches: 2. The CDR3 spans 12 residues. Germline CDR1 is SQVTM and CDR2 is ANQGSEA. The CDR3 is CSVGTGGSEAFF. CDR3 sequence (DNA): TGCAGCGTTGGGACAGGGGGGTCTGAAGCTTTCTTT.

The CDR3 sequence is CASRGPLRIIRELFF. The CDR3 nucleotides are TGTGCCAGCAGGGGTCCTTTGAGGATAATCAGGGAGCTGTTTTTT. The rearrangement joins TRBV2 to TRBJ2-2; D call uncertain. The CDR3 consists of 15 residues. Trimming removed 6 bases from V and 9 bases from J, with 20 bases in between. Looked up from germline, CDR1 is SNHLY and CDR2 is FYNNEI.

The rearrangement uses TRBV5-1 and TRBJ1-5; 9 nucleotides agree with TRBD1. The germline V gene encodes CDR1 SGHRS and CDR2 YFSETQ. The CDR3 loop spans 15 amino acids. Germline trimming cut 0 bases from V and 5 bases from J; bases unmatched to any gene: 3. CDR3 sequence: CASSLGDRDDQPQHF. As DNA, the CDR3 is TGCGCCAGCAGCTTGGGGGACAGGGATGATCAGCCCCAGCATTTT.

The J gene is TRBJ1-1, the V gene TRBV7-9, with a weak D call TRBD1 (6 bases). V gave up 4 bases and J gave up 0 bases, with 12 bases separating them. Germline V gene sequence: CDR1 SEHNR, CDR2 FQNEAQ (reference sequence). The CDR3 runs 15 residues. The CDR3 loop reads CASSSPTGLNTEAFF. CDR3 coding DNA: TGTGCCAGCAGCTCCCCGACAGGACTGAACACTGAAGCTTTCTTT.

The chain is built from TRBV5-1 and TRBJ1-5; 8 bases match TRBD1. Per germline, CDR1 SGHRS and CDR2 YFSETQ. The CDR3 has 17 residues. With 0 bases clipped from V and 1 base from J, the junction kept 6 bases outside the gene matches. CDR3 DNA sequence: TGCGCCAGCAGCTTGGCCCCGGGACAGGCCAGCAATCAGCCCCAGCATTTT. Translated: CASSLAPGQASNQPQHF.

The CDR3 here is CASSLTSGTDTQYF. For the CDR3, the DNA is TGTGCCAGTAGTCTCACTAGCGGCACAGATACGCAGTATTTT. V and J are TRBV19 and TRBJ2-3; TRBD2 aligns across 7 bases. Losses at the gene ends were 5 bases for V and 1 base for J; bases not matched to a gene: 3. Germline values: CDR1 LNHDA, CDR2 SQIVND (reference sequence). CDR3 length: 14 residues.

The J gene is TRBJ1-4, the V gene TRBV18; TRBD1 is a possible D gene (6 bases). V was trimmed by 3 bases and J by 0 bases, leaving 8 bases between them. The CDR3 contains 15 residues. Germline assignment: CDR1 KGHSH and CDR2 LQKENI. The CDR3 protein is CASSPRGATNEKLFF. The CDR3 nucleotides are TGTGCCAGCTCACCCAGGGGTGCAACTAATGAAAAACTGTTTTTT. The complete variable domain, with remaining parts taken from reference TRBV18 and TRBJ1-4, reads NAGVMQNPRHLVRRRGQEARLRCSPMKGHSHVYWYRQLPEEGLKFMVYLQKENIIDESGMPKERFSAEFPKEGPSILRIQQVVRGDSAAYFCASSPRGATNEKLFFGSGTQLSVL.

The rearrangement links TRBV10-3 to TRBJ1-1; TRBD1 is a possible D gene (6 bases). The CDR3 spans 13 residues. CDR1 ENHRY and CDR2 SYGVKD come from the germline V gene. V was shortened by 7 bases and J by 1 base, with 10 bases between the two germline ends. CDR3 loop: CAINKDRNTEAFF. The CDR3 nucleotides read TGTGCCATCAACAAGGACAGGAACACTGAAGCTTTCTTT.

The J gene is TRBJ2-5, the V gene TRBV9; no clear D. Between the trimmed V and J ends, which lost 3 bases and 4 bases, there was a span of 10 bases. The CDR3 has 13 amino acids. Germline V CDR1 and CDR2: SGDLS, YYNGEE. This CDR3 is CASSGRPRETQYF. The CDR3 DNA reads TGTGCCAGCAGCGGGAGACCCCGAGAGACCCAGTACTTC.

This clone was detected many times. The genes are TRBV7-2 and TRBJ1-6; D gene unclear. Germline V gene data show CDR1 as SGHTA and CDR2 as FQGNSA. The CDR3 has 15 amino acids. V lost 1 base and J 7 bases, leaving 11 bases between the germline ends. The CDR3 is CASSLEPSRNSPLHF. The CDR3 DNA follows: TGTGCCAGCAGCTTAGAGCCCAGTCGCAATTCACCCCTCCACTTT.

The V and J genes are TRBV5-1 and TRBJ2-2; tentative D call: TRBD2 (6 bases). Trimming pared 0 bases from V and 5 bases from J, leaving 11 bases between. The length of the CDR3 is 15 residues. Per the germline V gene, CDR1 is SGHRS and CDR2 is YFSETQ. CDR3 residues: CASSLEEAGTGELFF. Here the CDR3 DNA reads TGCGCCAGCAGCTTGGAGGAGGCGGGAACCGGGGAGCTGTTTTTT.

Written as DNA, the CDR3 is TGCGCCAGCAGCGTCGGGTACCAAGAGACCCAGTACTTC. Protein sequence: CASSVGYQETQYF. The V and J genes are TRBV4-3 and TRBJ2-5; D gene ambiguous. The length of the CDR3 is 13 residues. The germline CDR1 and CDR2 sequences are LGHNA and YSLEER. Trimming shortened V by 5 bases and J by 0 bases, and 7 bases separated the two germline ends.

This clone has a single count. The chain is built from TRBV15 and TRBJ1-5; maybe TRBD1 (5 bases). Trimming cost V 3 bases and J 4 bases, with 13 bases left between them. CDR3 length: 15 amino acids. Germline CDR1 is LNHNV and CDR2 is YYDKDF (reference sequence). The CDR3 loop reads CATSRGGIGNQPQHF. The DNA of the CDR3 is TGTGCCACCAGCAGGGGGGGGATTGGGAATCAGCCCCAGCATTTT.

V usage is TRBV2 and J usage is TRBJ2-3; tentative D call: TRBD1 (5 bases). The V and J ends lost 2 bases and 0 bases respectively, with 18 bases between them. CDR3 length equals 18 residues. The germline V gene has CDR1 SNHLY and CDR2 FYNNEI. The CDR3 sequence: CASSEKAHRFTSTDTQYF. The CDR3, as DNA: TGTGCCAGCAGTGAAAAAGCCCACAGGTTTACAAGCACAGATACGCAGTATTTT.

The chain joins TRBV11-2 to TRBJ1-2; no definite D call. There are 12 residues in the CDR3. Deletions cut 5 bases from V and 6 bases from J, with 10 bases between. Germline assignment: CDR1 SGHAT and CDR2 FQNNGV. The CDR3 nucleotides are TGTGCCAGCAGCCGAAGGACGGATGGCTACACCTTC. Encoded protein: CASSRRTDGYTF.

The V gene is TRBV5-1, the J gene TRBJ2-1; 11 nucleotides line up with TRBD2. The germline V gene has CDR1 SGHRS and CDR2 YFSETQ. Losses at the gene ends were 3 bases for V and 7 bases for J; bases not matched to a gene: 9. This CDR3 is built from 16 residues. The CDR3 nucleotides are TGCGCCAGCAGCTCCAAGATAGCGGGGGGGCTGAATGAGCAGTTCTTC. This codes for CASSSKIAGGLNEQFF.

This chain connects TRBV7-2 to TRBJ2-3; 9 bases map to TRBD2. This CDR3 has 16 residues. The germline CDR1 and CDR2 sequences are SGHTA and FQGNSA. V shed 2 bases, J shed 2 bases, and the junction held 5 bases outside the gene matches. CDR3 sequence reads: CASSLQAGGYTDTQYF. CDR3 nucleotide sequence: TGTGCCAGCAGCTTACAAGCGGGAGGTTACACAGATACGCAGTATTTT.